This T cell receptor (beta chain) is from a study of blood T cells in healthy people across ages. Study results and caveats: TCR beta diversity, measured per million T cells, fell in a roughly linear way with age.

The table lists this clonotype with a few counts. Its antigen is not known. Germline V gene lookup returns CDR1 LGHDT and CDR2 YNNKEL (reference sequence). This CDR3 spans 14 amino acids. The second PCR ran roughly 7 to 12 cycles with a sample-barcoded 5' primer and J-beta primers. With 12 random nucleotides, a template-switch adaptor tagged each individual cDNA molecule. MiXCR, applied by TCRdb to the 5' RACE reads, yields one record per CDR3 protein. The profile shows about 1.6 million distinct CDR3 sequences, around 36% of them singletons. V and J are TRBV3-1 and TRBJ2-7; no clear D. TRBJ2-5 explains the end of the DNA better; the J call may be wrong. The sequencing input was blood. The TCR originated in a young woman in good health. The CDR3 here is CASSQDKGLGTQYF. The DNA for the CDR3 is TGTGCCAGCAGCCAAGATAAAGGATTGGGGACCCAGTACTTC.